The source of this T cell receptor (beta chain) is a study of shared clonotypes between healthy human individuals. Study information: CD4 naive cells filled three plates per donor, CD4 memory three, CD8 naive two and CD8 memory one. Study-wide findings and caveats: Clonotype sharing among donors was thought likely to change with sequencing depth.

This clone appeared once. The antigen is not known. Using immunoSEQ multiplex PCR, the repertoire was profiled, and TCRdb retains in-frame clones only, with some absent. Among more than 1 million clones, around 82% were seen once, and the ten largest hold approximately 0.56%. The CDR3 totals 14 residues. Trimming shortened V by 3 bases and J by 4 bases, and 11 bases separated the two germline ends. The germline CDR1 and CDR2 sequences are SGHTA and FQGTGA. The rearrangement joins TRBV7-3 to TRBJ2-3; maybe TRBD2 (6 bases). The receptor comes from a man younger than 35 in good health. Some clones in this sample may be carry-over from other donors' samples. Sample: memory CD4+ T cells from PBMCs. Subset denoted: CD45RA-negative fraction. The CDR3 sequence is CASSFGGPPDTQYF. In DNA form, the CDR3 reads TGTGCCAGCAGCTTCGGGGGACCGCCAGATACGCAGTATTTT.